This entry features one T cell receptor beta chain sequence. What it recognizes is unknown. This sample is drawn from a study of cytomegalovirus exposure and HLA in healthy donors. Vbeta (60) and Jbeta (13) primers were used in the PCR. The data were produced by immunoSEQ multiplex PCR, yet TCRdb's version contains in-frame clones alone and is incomplete. The sample lists roughly 120,000 clones; around 80% were seen once. Trimming shortened V by 3 bases and J by 2 bases, and 12 bases separated the two germline ends. The length of the CDR3 is 15 residues. The germline V gene has CDR1 PRHDT and CDR2 FYEKMQ (reference sequence). Study-wide results and caveats: Researchers reported from a later analysis that most CMV-associated TCR beta chains appeared HLA-restricted. 16,951 TCR beta sequences were associated with HLA alleles at 0.05 false discovery rate in a later analysis. It was reported that the classifier diagnosed cytomegalovirus status with high specificity and sensitivity in both the original and validation cohorts. Donors were assumed by presence/absence analyses to have roughly uniform sequencing depth.

The gene calls are TRBV13 and TRBJ2-3; the D gene is possibly TRBD2 (7 bases). The TCR originated in a woman aged 40 to 49 in good health and CMV-seropositive. Material: PBMCs. Here the CDR3 reads CASSLRGGNTDTQYF. The CDR3 region has the DNA TGTGCCAGCAGCTTGAGGGGGGGGAACACAGATACGCAGTATTTT.